This TCR beta chain is drawn from a study of T cell changes during pregnancy in multiple sclerosis. The V end lost 6 bases, the J end lost 2 bases, and 12 bases lay between the germline ends. CDR1 and CDR2 (germline): MNHEY, SVGAGI. The CDR3 totals 14 residues. The method was immunoSEQ multiplex PCR; TCRdb's version includes in-frame clones alone and lacks a portion of them. The sample lists 45,000 or so clones, roughly 90% occurring once. The sequence derives from a female donor with multiple sclerosis, enrolled in a pregnancy study. The chain links TRBV6-5 to TRBJ2-3, with D tentatively TRBD1 (5 bases). Here the sequenced sample was peripheral blood, taken in the first trimester of pregnancy. The CDR3 here is CASRGPNPTDTQYF. CDR3 in DNA: TGTGCCAGCAGGGGGCCGAATCCCACAGATACGCAGTATTTT.